Described below is a single T cell receptor beta chain sequence and its context. The data originate from a study of cytomegalovirus exposure and HLA in healthy donors. In the PCR, 60 Vbeta and 13 Jbeta primers were used. TCRdb keeps only in-frame clones here, not all; method: immunoSEQ multiplex PCR. The sample has some 150,000 clones, about four fifths seen once. V lost 3 bases, J lost 4 bases, and 6 bases lay in between. Germline V gene sequence: CDR1 MDHEN, CDR2 SYDVKM. CDR3 size: 12 residues. The chain has TRBV28 and TRBJ1-2, with no clear D. The sample consisted of PBMCs. This clonotype originated in a woman in her forties or fifties in good health and CMV-seronegative. CDR3 bases: TGTGCCAGCAGTTTCGCAGTCTATGGCTACACCTTC. Its translation is CASSFAVYGYTF.